Described below is a single T cell receptor (beta chain) sequence and its context. This entry is derived from a study of spatial heterogeneity in lung cancer. CDR1 and CDR2 (germline): SGHTA, FQGNSA. V trimming: 5 bases; J trimming: 1 base; junction bases outside the gene matches: 5. The CDR3 runs to 15 residues. A unique molecular identifier was carried by every single TCR cDNA molecule. TCRdb ran MiXCR on the 5' RACE reads and lists one entry per CDR3 protein. The sample shows fewer than 150,000 distinct CDR3 sequences, 9.5% to 14% of them seen only once. The time point was: blood at routine non-recurrence follow-up after resection.

The genes are TRBV7-2 and TRBJ2-3, with 8 bases fitting TRBD1. This TCR was recovered from a female donor with early-stage non-small cell lung cancer. Sequencing used PBMCs, obtained at follow-up. The CDR3 DNA sequence: TGTGCCAGCAGCCGTGGACAGGGCGGCACAGATACGCAGTATTTT. Protein product: CASSRGQGGTDTQYF.